These T cell receptor beta chains were read from a single sample in a study of OX40 agonist ivuxolimab in advanced cancers. Only in-frame clones appear in the TCRdb table, and some are missing; sequencing was by immunoSEQ multiplex PCR. This table has 95,000 to 120,000 clones, 75% to 95% appearing once. The sample was CD4+ or CD8+ T cells sorted from blood, taken in a trial of the OX40 agonist ivuxolimab. The receptors were sampled from an adult with an advanced solid tumor such as melanoma, head and neck, liver or kidney cancer. CDR3s include the opening cysteine and the closing phenylalanine or tryptophan. The order of the fields is V gene, J gene, D gene, clone size, CDR3 DNA, CDR3 protein. A D gene is named only where the DNA matches it firmly. Clone size is shown for a subset of rows, as once, few, many or a class of expanded clone.

v_gene: TRBV6-5; j_gene: TRBJ2-1; d_gene: -; abundance: -; CDR3nt: TGTGCCAGCAGTTACCGGGGACTTCATAATGAGCAGTTCTTC; CDR3aa: CASSYRGLHNEQFF
v_gene: TRBV5-1; j_gene: TRBJ2-1; d_gene: -; abundance: -; CDR3nt: TGCGCCAGCAGCTTCCTAGAAAACAATGAGCAGTTCTTC; CDR3aa: CASSFLENNEQFF
v_gene: TRBV18; j_gene: TRBJ1-2; d_gene: -; abundance: -; CDR3nt: TGTGCCAGCTCAAAAGATCAGGGGCAAAACTATGGCTACACCTTC; CDR3aa: CASSKDQGQNYGYTF
v_gene: TRBV7-9; j_gene: TRBJ1-3; d_gene: -; abundance: -; CDR3nt: TGTGCCAGCAGCTTAGGAAGTACCTCTGGAAACACCATATATTTT; CDR3aa: CASSLGSTSGNTIYF
v_gene: TRBV9; j_gene: TRBJ2-7; d_gene: TRBD2; abundance: -; CDR3nt: TGTGCCAGCAGCGGTACTAGCGGGAGTAGGGAGCAGTACTTC; CDR3aa: CASSGTSGSREQYF
v_gene: TRBV4-1; j_gene: TRBJ1-1; d_gene: TRBD1; abundance: -; CDR3nt: TGCGCCAGCAGCCAGGGGTCTCTAACAGGGGTTGGGACTGAAGCTTTCTTT; CDR3aa: CASSQGSLTGVGTEAFF
v_gene: TRBV4-2; j_gene: TRBJ2-2; d_gene: -; abundance: -; CDR3nt: TGTGCCAGCAGCCAAGTGAGCGGCTGGGGAACCGGGGAGCTGTTTTTT; CDR3aa: CASSQVSGWGTGELFF
v_gene: TRBV30; j_gene: TRBJ2-5; d_gene: -; abundance: -; CDR3nt: TGTGCCTGGAGTGTACGACCGGGAGAGACCCAGTACTTC; CDR3aa: CAWSVRPGETQYF
v_gene: TRBV18; j_gene: TRBJ2-5; d_gene: -; abundance: -; CDR3nt: TGTGCCAGCTCGGCCGGTGGGGGTGGCCAAGAGACCCAGTACTTC; CDR3aa: CASSAGGGGQETQYF
v_gene: TRBV10-1; j_gene: TRBJ2-3; d_gene: -; abundance: -; CDR3nt: TGCGCCAGCAGTGAGTCAGGCAGGGAGGCAGATACGCAGTATTTT; CDR3aa: CASSESGREADTQYF
v_gene: TRBV18; j_gene: TRBJ2-7; d_gene: TRBD1; abundance: -; CDR3nt: TGTGCCAGCTCACCAGGACAGGCGCTCTCCTACGAGCAGTACTTC; CDR3aa: CASSPGQALSYEQYF
v_gene: TRBV6-1; j_gene: TRBJ1-5; d_gene: -; abundance: -; CDR3nt: TGTGCCAGCACCCCGGGTCCAGTTAATCAGCCCCAGCATTTT; CDR3aa: CASTPGPVNQPQHF
v_gene: TRBV5-1; j_gene: TRBJ1-2; d_gene: TRBD1; abundance: -; CDR3nt: TGCGCCAGCAGCCAGTCCCGGCCAGGGGGGGGCGAGTACGGCTACACCTTC; CDR3aa: CASSQSRPGGGEYGYTF
v_gene: TRBV5-6; j_gene: TRBJ1-2; d_gene: TRBD1; abundance: -; CDR3nt: TGTGCCAGCAGCTTGCGTCCAGGGGGCTATGGCTACACCTTC; CDR3aa: CASSLRPGGYGYTF
v_gene: TRBV5-4; j_gene: TRBJ2-7; d_gene: TRBD1; abundance: -; CDR3nt: TGTGCCAGCAGCTTGGCCGGGACAGGGGGTAACGAGCAGTACTTC; CDR3aa: CASSLAGTGGNEQYF
v_gene: TRBV6-4; j_gene: TRBJ2-7; d_gene: TRBD1; abundance: -; CDR3nt: TGTGCCAGCAGTCCCCCGCTGCGGACAGGGCCCTACGAGCAGTACTTC; CDR3aa: CASSPPLRTGPYEQYF
v_gene: TRBV9; j_gene: TRBJ1-2; d_gene: -; abundance: -; CDR3nt: TGTGCCAGCAGCGCAGGGACAAACTATGGCTACACCTTC; CDR3aa: CASSAGTNYGYTF
v_gene: TRBV5-4; j_gene: TRBJ2-5; d_gene: -; abundance: few; CDR3nt: TGTGCCAGCAGCTTGTCTCGGGAGACCCAGTACTTC; CDR3aa: CASSLSRETQYF
v_gene: TRBV6-5; j_gene: TRBJ1-1; d_gene: -; abundance: -; CDR3nt: TGTGCCAGCAGTTACCTTGGGAACACTGAAGCTTTCTTT; CDR3aa: CASSYLGNTEAFF
v_gene: TRBV4-2; j_gene: TRBJ1-6; d_gene: -; abundance: -; CDR3nt: TGTGCCAGCAGCTCGCTGACCGCTAATTCACCCCTCCACTTT; CDR3aa: CASSSLTANSPLHF
v_gene: TRBV7-3; j_gene: TRBJ2-5; d_gene: -; abundance: -; CDR3nt: TGTGCCAGCAGCTTAACGAGGGCAGAGACCCAGTACTTC; CDR3aa: CASSLTRAETQYF
v_gene: TRBV2; j_gene: TRBJ2-1; d_gene: TRBD2; abundance: -; CDR3nt: TGTGCCAGCAGTGTAAGGCGGGAGGGGTACAATGAGCAGTTCTTC; CDR3aa: CASSVRREGYNEQFF
v_gene: TRBV5-5; j_gene: TRBJ2-4; d_gene: -; abundance: -; CDR3nt: TGTGCCAGCAGCTTGACGGGACCAAGCTTTCTGGCCAAAAACATTCAGTACTTC; CDR3aa: CASSLTGPSFLAKNIQYF